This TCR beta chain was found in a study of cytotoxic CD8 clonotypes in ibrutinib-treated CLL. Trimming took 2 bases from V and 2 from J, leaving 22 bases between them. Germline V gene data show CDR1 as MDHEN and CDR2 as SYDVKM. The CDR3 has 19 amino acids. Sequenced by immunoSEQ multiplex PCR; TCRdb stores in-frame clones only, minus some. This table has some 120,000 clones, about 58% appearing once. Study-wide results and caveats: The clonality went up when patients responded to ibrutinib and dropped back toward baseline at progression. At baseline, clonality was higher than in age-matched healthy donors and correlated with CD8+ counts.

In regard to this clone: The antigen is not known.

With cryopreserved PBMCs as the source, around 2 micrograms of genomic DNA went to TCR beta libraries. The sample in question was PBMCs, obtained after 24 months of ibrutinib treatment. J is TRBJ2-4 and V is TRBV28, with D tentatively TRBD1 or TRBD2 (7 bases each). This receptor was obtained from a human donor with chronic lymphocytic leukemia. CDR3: CASSLGYEGAGGPKNIQYF. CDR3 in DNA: TGTGCCAGCAGTTTAGGGTATGAGGGGGCCGGGGGGCCCAAAAACATTCAGTACTTC.